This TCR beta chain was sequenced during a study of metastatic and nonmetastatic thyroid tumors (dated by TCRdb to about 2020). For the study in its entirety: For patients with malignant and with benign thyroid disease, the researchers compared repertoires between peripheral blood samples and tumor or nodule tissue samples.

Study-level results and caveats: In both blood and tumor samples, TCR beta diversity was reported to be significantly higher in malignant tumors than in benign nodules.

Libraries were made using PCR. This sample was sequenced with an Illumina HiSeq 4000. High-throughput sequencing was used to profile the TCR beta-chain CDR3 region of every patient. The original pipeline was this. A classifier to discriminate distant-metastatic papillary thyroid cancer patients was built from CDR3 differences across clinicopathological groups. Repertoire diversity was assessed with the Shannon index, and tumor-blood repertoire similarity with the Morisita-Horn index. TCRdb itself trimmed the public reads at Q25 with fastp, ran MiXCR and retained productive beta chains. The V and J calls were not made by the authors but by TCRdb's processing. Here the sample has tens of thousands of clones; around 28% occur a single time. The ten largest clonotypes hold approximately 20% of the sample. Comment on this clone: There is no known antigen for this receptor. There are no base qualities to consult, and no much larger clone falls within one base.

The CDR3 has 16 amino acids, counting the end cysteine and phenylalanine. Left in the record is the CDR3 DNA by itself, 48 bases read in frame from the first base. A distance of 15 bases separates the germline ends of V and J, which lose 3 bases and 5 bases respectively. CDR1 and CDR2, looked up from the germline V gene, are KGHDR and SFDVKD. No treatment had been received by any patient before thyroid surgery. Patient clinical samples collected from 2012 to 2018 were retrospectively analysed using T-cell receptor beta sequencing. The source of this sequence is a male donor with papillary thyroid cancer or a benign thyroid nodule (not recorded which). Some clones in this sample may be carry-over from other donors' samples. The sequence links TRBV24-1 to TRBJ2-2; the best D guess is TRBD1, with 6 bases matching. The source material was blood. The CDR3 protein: CATSDVSGHRTGELFF. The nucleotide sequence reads TGTGCCACCAGTGATGTATCGGGACATAGAACCGGGGAGCTGTTTTTT.